These 27 T cell receptor beta chains came from one sample sequenced in a study of T cells in Graves' hyperthyroidism and ophthalmopathy. Template material for amplifying TCR beta CDR3 regions consisted of RNA transcripts. With the HTBI primer set, the TCR CDR3 went through a first round of RT-PCR. TCRdb analysed the multiplex PCR reads with MiXCR anew, one entry per CDR3 protein. The sample holds a few hundred thousand distinct CDR3 sequences, 13% seen once. Sequencing was done on a sample of blood. Every receptor here comes from a woman aged 18-35 years with Graves' hyperthyroidism.

The chain links TRBV25-1 to TRBJ2-5; 14 nucleotides agree with TRBD2. V shed 5 bases, J shed 4 bases, and the junction held 6 bases outside the gene matches. This CDR3 has 16 residues. CDR1 and CDR2 (germline): MGHDK, SYGVNS. CDR3 residues: CASSRPGLAGAETQYF. The CDR3 DNA reads as TGTGCCAGCAGTAGACCGGGACTAGCGGGAGCAGAGACCCAGTACTTC.

This clonotype appeared many times. CDR3: CSARSTVSYGYTF. The DNA for the CDR3 is TGCAGTGCTAGATCGACAGTTTCCTATGGCTACACCTTC. The rearrangement joins TRBV20-1 to TRBJ1-2, with D perhaps TRBD1 (5 bases). Trimming removed 2 bases from V and 4 bases from J, with 11 bases in between. CDR1 is DFQATT and CDR2 is SNEGSKA in the germline V gene (reference sequence). This CDR3 spans 13 amino acids.

This clonotype was detected ten times or more. V is TRBV19 and J is TRBJ2-1; D tentatively fits TRBD1 or TRBD2 (6 bases each). Germline CDR1 reads LNHDA; CDR2 reads SQIVND (reference sequence). The germline V and J ends were trimmed by 4 bases and 4 bases, with 14 bases remaining between them. The CDR3 consists of 15 residues. CDR3 residues: CASSTGTQGYNEQFF. The CDR3 DNA follows: TGTGCCAGTAGTACCGGGACTCAGGGGTACAATGAGCAGTTCTTC. Supplemented by reference TRBV19 and TRBJ2-1, the full variable domain reads DGGITQSPKYLFRKEGQNVTLSCEQNLNHDAMYWYRQDPGQGLRLIYYSQIVNDFQKGDIAEGYSVSREKKESFPLTVTSAQKNPTAFYLCASSTGTQGYNEQFFGPGTRLTVL.

As concerns this clonotype: A much larger clone differs from this one at a single base, so this may be a read error. V is TRBV28 and J is TRBJ1-4, with D maybe TRBD1 (5 bases). This CDR3 is built from 15 residues. V lost 6 bases and J 7 bases, leaving 18 bases between the germline ends. CDR1 and CDR2 from the germline V gene are MDHEN and SYDVKM. Here the CDR3 DNA reads TGTGCCAGCAGCCTTGACAGTGACTACTCTGAAAAACTGTTTTTT. Protein: CASSLDSDYSEKLFF.

This clonotype appeared a few times. This chain connects TRBV9 to TRBJ2-2; no reliable D call. Trimming took off 4 bases at V and 6 bases at J, with 13 bases between the two ends. Per germline, CDR1 SGDLS and CDR2 YYNGEE. This CDR3 comprises 14 residues. The CDR3 DNA is TGTGCCAGCAGCCCCCCCTCGGGCCCCGGGGAGCTGTTTTTT. The encoded protein is CASSPPSGPGELFF.

The gene calls are TRBV14 and TRBJ2-3; tentative D call: TRBD2 (6 bases). The V end lost 1 base, the J end lost 10 bases, and 12 bases lay between the germline ends. Germline loops: CDR1 SGHDN, CDR2 FVKESK. This CDR3 region has 13 residues. The CDR3 region has the DNA TGTGCCAGCAGCCAAGGCGGGGATACTGCGCAGTATTTT. Translating it yields CASSQGGDTAQYF.

The V call is TRBV5-1, the J call TRBJ1-2; unclear D gene. The CDR3 is 13 amino acids. Germline CDR1 reads SGHRS; CDR2 reads YFSETQ. V was pared by 1 base and J by 8 bases, with 12 bases between. This CDR3 is CASSLSAWRGYTF. The CDR3 DNA is TGCGCCAGCAGCTTGTCAGCCTGGCGGGGCTACACCTTC.

This clonotype was seen at least ten times. The chain couples TRBV7-2 to TRBJ1-5; D not certain. Per germline, CDR1 SGHTA and CDR2 FQGNSA. The V end lost 5 bases, the J end lost 1 base, and 6 bases lay between the germline ends. This CDR3 has 13 residues. The CDR3 region is CASSLWSNQPQHF. CDR3 in DNA: TGTGCCAGCAGCCTTTGGAGCAATCAGCCCCAGCATTTT.

This clonotype was counted at least ten times. The chain links TRBV11-1 to TRBJ1-1; the D is unclear. This CDR3 comprises 12 residues. The germline V and J ends were trimmed by 2 bases and 7 bases, with 8 bases remaining between them. Germline V gene lookup returns CDR1 SGHAT and CDR2 FQDESV (reference sequence). The CDR3 region is CASSLSVVEAFF. As DNA, the CDR3 is TGTGCCAGCAGCTTATCCGTAGTTGAAGCTTTCTTT.

Many counts were recorded for this clonotype. The rearrangement links TRBV24-1 to TRBJ2-3; D is perhaps TRBD1 or TRBD2 (6 bases each). The CDR3 runs 16 residues. Trimming pared 1 base from V and 2 bases from J, leaving 12 bases between. Germline V gene data show CDR1 as KGHDR and CDR2 as SFDVKD. CDR3 region: CATSDFPGGLTDTQYF. The CDR3 DNA is TGTGCCACCAGTGATTTCCCCGGGGGCCTCACAGATACGCAGTATTTT.

The chain couples TRBV14 to TRBJ2-7, with 7 nucleotides matching TRBD1. In germline, CDR1 is SGHDN, CDR2 FVKESK. The CDR3 is 15 amino acids. The trim removed 3 bases at V and 2 bases at J, leaving 7 bases unmatched. The CDR3 region has the DNA TGTGCCAGCAGCCATTTCTTCGGGACAGCCTACGAGCAGTACTTC. It translates to CASSHFFGTAYEQYF.

This clonotype showed up many times. The rearrangement joins TRBV30 to TRBJ2-7; D not resolved. This CDR3 comprises 16 residues. In germline, CDR1 is GTSNPN, CDR2 SVGIG (reference sequence). V lost 2 bases, J lost 2 bases, and 19 bases lay in between. CDR3 residues: CAWSRPRTNGTYEQYF. CDR3 DNA: TGTGCCTGGAGTCGGCCCCGGACGAACGGAACCTACGAGCAGTACTTC.

Many counts were recorded for this clonotype. The J gene is TRBJ2-5, the V gene TRBV18; a weak D match, TRBD2 (6 bases). The V gene lost 0 bases and the J gene lost 2 bases, with 10 bases spanning the gap. CDR3 size: 15 residues. Germline V gives CDR1 KGHSH, CDR2 LQKENI. This CDR3 reads CASSPPPGRQETQYF. DNA of the CDR3: TGTGCCAGCTCACCACCTCCAGGGAGGCAAGAGACCCAGTACTTC. The full variable domain, with the rest looked up from reference TRBV18 and TRBJ2-5, is NAGVMQNPRHLVRRRGQEARLRCSPMKGHSHVYWYRQLPEEGLKFMVYLQKENIIDESGMPKERFSAEFPKEGPSILRIQQVVRGDSAAYFCASSPPPGRQETQYFGPGTRLLVL.

At least ten counts were recorded for this clonotype. The chain couples TRBV6-5 to TRBJ2-2, with 8 bases identical to TRBD1. Germline V CDR1 and CDR2: MNHEY, SVGAGI. The CDR3 loop spans 18 amino acids. The junction had 11 bases not matched to a gene; V was cut back by 2 bases and J by 3 bases. In DNA, the CDR3 is TGTGCCAGCAGTTACGACAGGGGTCTCGCCCTTTACACCGGGGAGCTGTTTTTT. Amino acid sequence: CASSYDRGLALYTGELFF.

The chain uses TRBV4-1 and TRBJ1-2; TRBD1 might be the D (5 bases). Germline V lookup: CDR1 MGHRA, CDR2 YSYEKL. The CDR3 is made up of 16 amino acids. The V end lost 2 bases, the J end lost 6 bases, and 19 bases lay between the germline ends. The CDR3 sequence is CASSQPGAWGSNGYTF. The CDR3 DNA reads TGCGCCAGCAGCCAACCCGGGGCCTGGGGATCCAATGGCTACACCTTC.

This clonotype was seen many times. The chain couples TRBV24-1 to TRBJ2-1, with 11 bases matching TRBD1. Germline trimming cut 7 bases from V and 7 bases from J; bases unmatched to any gene: 8. The CDR3 has 15 amino acids. Looked up from germline, CDR1 is KGHDR and CDR2 is SFDVKD. The CDR3 coding sequence is TGTGCCACCAGCTTTACCGGGACAGGGGGAAATGAGCAGTTCTTC. This sequence encodes CATSFTGTGGNEQFF.

Comments on this clonotype: Possible read error: a much larger clone is one base away. This rearrangement joins TRBV7-8 to TRBJ1-1; tentative D call: TRBD1 (6 bases). The CDR3 totals 13 residues. Germline CDR1 reads SGHVS; CDR2 reads FQNEAQ. The CDR3, as DNA: TGTGCCAGCAGCCAACAGGGAGACACTGAAGCTTCCTTT. Residues: CASSQQGDTEASF.

This clonotype was found a few times. This chain joins TRBV7-3 and TRBJ2-2; 8 bases are shared with TRBD1. CDR3 length equals 16 residues. Looked up from germline, CDR1 is SGHTA and CDR2 is FQGTGA. Trimming cost V 5 bases and J 7 bases; bases outside gene matches: 12. The CDR3 reads CASSLGGQGANGELFF. The CDR3 DNA reads as TGTGCCAGCAGCCTTGGAGGGCAGGGGGCTAACGGGGAGCTGTTTTTT.

This clonotype showed up many times. The chain combines TRBV18 with TRBJ2-7; D might be TRBD1 (5 bases). CDR1 and CDR2 (germline): KGHSH, LQKENI. Trimming took off 4 bases at V and 5 bases at J, with 21 bases between the two ends. This CDR3 is 16 amino acids long. The CDR3 reads CASSQGLLRAPHEQYF. In nucleotides, the CDR3 is TGTGCCAGCTCACAGGGCCTACTCAGGGCCCCCCACGAGCAGTACTTC.

In this sample, this clonotype turned up many times. The chain joins TRBV7-3 to TRBJ2-2, with a tentative D call TRBD1 (6 bases). V lost 4 bases and J 12 bases, leaving 12 bases between the germline ends. CDR1 and CDR2 (germline): SGHTA, FQGTGA. The CDR3 runs to 12 residues. The CDR3 reads CASSYVGQQLFF. In nucleotides, the CDR3 is TGTGCCAGCAGCTACGTCGGACAGCAGCTGTTTTTT.

This clonotype was counted at least ten times. This chain joins TRBV16 and TRBJ2-7; weak D call: TRBD2 (6 bases). The CDR3 runs to 15 residues. The V end lost 2 bases, the J end lost 2 bases, and 13 bases lay between the germline ends. Germline V gene lookup returns CDR1 KGHSY and CDR2 FQNENV. CDR3 coding DNA: TGTGCCAGCAGCCAAAGTCCCGGGAGTACCTACGAGCAGTACTTC. Its protein product is CASSQSPGSTYEQYF. Based on the CDR3 plus reference TRBV16 and TRBJ2-7, the full variable domain is GEEVAQTPKHLVRGEGQKAKLYCAPIKGHSYVFWYQQVLKNEFKFLISFQNENVFDETGMPKERFSAKCLPNSPCSLEIQATKLEDSAVYFCASSQSPGSTYEQYFGPGTRLTVT.

This clonotype showed up many times. V is TRBV28 and J is TRBJ1-1; unclear D gene. Germline lookup yields CDR1 MDHEN and CDR2 SYDVKM. The CDR3 is 13 residues long. V lost 5 bases and J lost 1, with 8 bases in between. CDR3 sequence: CASSLARNTEAFF. DNA for the CDR3: TGTGCCAGCAGTCTTGCTAGGAACACTGAAGCTTTCTTT. Filled out from reference TRBV28 and TRBJ1-1, the complete variable domain reads DVKVTQSSRYLVKRTGEKVFLECVQDMDHENMFWYRQDPGLGLRLIYFSYDVKMKEKGDIPEGYSVSREKKERFSLILESASTNQTSMYLCASSLARNTEAFFGQGTRLTVV.

This clonotype has ten or more counts. The CDR3 DNA reads TGCGCCAGCAGCTTACGAGCGGCCATATACAATGAGCAGTTCTTC. It codes for CASSLRAAIYNEQFF. This chain links TRBV5-1 with TRBJ2-1; possibly TRBD2 for D (5 bases). Germline lookup yields CDR1 SGHRS and CDR2 YFSETQ. V lost 2 bases, J lost 4 bases, and 13 bases lay in between. The CDR3 totals 15 residues. Drawing the rest from reference TRBV5-1 and TRBJ2-1, the complete variable domain is KAGVTQTPRYLIKTRGQQVTLSCSPISGHRSVSWYQQTPGQGLQFLFEYFSETQRNKGNFPGRFSGRQFSNSRSEMNVSTLELGDSALYLCASSLRAAIYNEQFFGPGTRLTVL.

Ten or more counts support this clonotype. The chain carries TRBV7-2 and TRBJ2-1; maybe TRBD1 (5 bases). Trimming stripped 5 bases from V and 2 bases from J, with 16 bases between. The CDR3 loop spans 16 amino acids. The germline CDR1 and CDR2 sequences are SGHTA and FQGNSA. CDR3 in amino acids: CASSLHPLGPYNEQFF. CDR3 coding DNA: TGTGCCAGCAGCCTCCACCCCTTGGGGCCCTACAATGAGCAGTTCTTC. The variable domain in full, with the rest retrieved from reference TRBV7-2 and TRBJ2-1, is GAGVSQSPSNKVTEKGKDVELRCDPISGHTALYWYRQSLGQGLEFLIYFQGNSAPDKSGLPSDRFSAERTGGSVSTLTIQRTQQEDSAVYLCASSLHPLGPYNEQFFGPGTRLTVL.

This clonotype appeared a few times. The gene calls are TRBV7-9 and TRBJ2-3; TRBD1 or TRBD2 may be the D gene (6 bases each). This CDR3 is 14 amino acids long. In germline, CDR1 is SEHNR, CDR2 FQNEAQ (reference sequence). V was shortened by 3 bases and J by 5 bases, with 12 bases between the two germline ends. This chain's CDR3 is CASSFWGARDTQYF. DNA of the CDR3: TGTGCCAGCAGCTTCTGGGGGGCGCGAGATACGCAGTATTTT. Filled out from reference TRBV7-9 and TRBJ2-3, the complete variable domain reads DTGVSQNPRHKITKRGQNVTFRCDPISEHNRLYWYRQTLGQGPEFLTYFQNEAQLEKSRLLSDRFSAERPKGSFSTLEIQRTEQGDSAMYLCASSFWGARDTQYFGPGTRLTVL.

This clonotype was seen only a few times. The chain couples TRBV19 to TRBJ1-6; 7 positions match TRBD1. The CDR3 contains 13 residues. With 5 bases clipped from V and 8 bases from J, the junction kept 3 bases outside the gene matches. CDR1 LNHDA and CDR2 SQIVND come from the germline V gene (reference sequence). The CDR3: CASSVDRDSPLHF. CDR3 coding DNA: TGTGCCAGTAGTGTCGACAGGGATTCACCCCTCCACTTT.

There are many counts of this clonotype. The V call is TRBV28, the J call TRBJ2-7; D gene uncertain. Germline V gene data show CDR1 as MDHEN and CDR2 as SYDVKM. The CDR3 length is 13 residues. Trimming stripped 5 bases from V and 3 bases from J, with 11 bases between. The CDR3 region has the DNA TGTGCCAGCAGTCGTAACACGAACTACGAGCAGTACTTC. It encodes CASSRNTNYEQYF.